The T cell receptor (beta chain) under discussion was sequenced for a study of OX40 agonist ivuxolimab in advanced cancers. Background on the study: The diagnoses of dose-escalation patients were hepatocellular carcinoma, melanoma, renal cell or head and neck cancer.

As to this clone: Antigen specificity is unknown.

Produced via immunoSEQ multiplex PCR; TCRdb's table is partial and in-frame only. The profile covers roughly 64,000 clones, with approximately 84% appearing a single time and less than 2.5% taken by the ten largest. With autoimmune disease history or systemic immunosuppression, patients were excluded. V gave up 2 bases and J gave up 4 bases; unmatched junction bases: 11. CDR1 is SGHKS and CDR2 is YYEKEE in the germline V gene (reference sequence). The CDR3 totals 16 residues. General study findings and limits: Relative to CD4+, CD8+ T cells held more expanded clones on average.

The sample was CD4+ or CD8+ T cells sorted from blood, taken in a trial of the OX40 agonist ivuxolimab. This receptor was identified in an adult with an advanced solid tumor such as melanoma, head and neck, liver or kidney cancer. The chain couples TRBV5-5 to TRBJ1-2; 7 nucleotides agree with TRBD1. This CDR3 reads CASSFEPGGEVYGYTF. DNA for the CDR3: TGTGCCAGCAGCTTTGAGCCAGGGGGTGAGGTCTATGGCTACACCTTC.